This TCR beta chain is from a study of blood T cells in healthy people across ages (dated by TCRdb to about 2015). As for the study more broadly: In model experiments, template switching captured roughly one uniquely barcoded TCR beta cDNA molecule for every two T cells. The donors were split into four age groups: young (average 16 years), middle-aged (39), aged (roughly 68) and long-lived (about 82). The study measured age-related changes in TCR beta repertoire diversity using deep sequencing normalized with unique cDNA molecular identifiers. Two additional independent replicas of 1 million unique cDNA reads from the same blood draw were analyzed for two donors (one aged 18 to 29 and one aged 80 or older). Donors of different ages were randomly distributed across sequencing lanes to avoid experimental bias. On the study overall, not on this receptor specifically: Compared with the aged group, more naive CD4+ T cells, fewer expanded clones and increased TCR diversity were shown by the long-lived group, suggesting age selection. As age increased, observed TCR beta diversity per million T cells dropped in a roughly linear way, and a significant reduction was already evident by age about 40. Conclusive comparison of naive and antigen-experienced compartments was prevented by the profiling of bulk unsorted PBMCs. Because donor CMV infection status was unknown, age-related changes in expanded clonotypes were potentially confounded. Estimates of total diversity based on one million sequenced T cells were regarded as lower bounds and as underestimates. The percentage of naive T cells measured by flow cytometry correlated strongly with observed TCR beta diversity.

The library was obtained by 5' RACE. TCRdb names Illumina HiSeq 2500 as the instrument used. A second PCR of about 6 to 11 cycles was run with a J-beta primer mix and a sample-barcoded 5' primer. A template-switch 5' adaptor carrying 12 random nucleotides introduced a unique molecular identifier onto each TCR beta cDNA molecule. Each sample yielded at least 3 million CDR3-containing paired-end reads. First-strand cDNA was synthesized from all RNA with the Mint cDNA synthesis kit, primed by a TRBC-specific oligonucleotide. After uracil-DNA glycosylase treatment, a first 18-cycle PCR used universal primers M1SS and BC2_uni_R on all cDNA. As for the authors' bioinformatics: Normalization of each sample was performed by random selection of 1 million high-quality reads, each carrying a distinct molecular identifier. Reads with shared molecular identifiers were discarded instead of being binned into consensus sequences. MiTCR, run with a Q25 quality threshold and the strictest error-elimination algorithm, handled CDR3 identification, clonotype clustering and error correction. A nonparametric unseen species model with Euler transformation was used to estimate lower-bound total TCR beta diversity. TCRdb reworked the public reads: Q25 trimming with fastp, MiXCR clone assembly, productive beta chains retained. Rows with one shared CDR3 protein collapse into an entry with the most common genes and DNA. These V and J calls rely on TCRdb rather than the paper's analysis. Here the sample has approximately 730,000 distinct CDR3 sequences; about 53% occur a single time. Approximately 41% of the sample rests with the top ten.

There are a few counts of this clonotype. This clone's antigen is unknown. Within one base of it there is no much larger clone, and no base qualities were kept. The roughly 39 donors, aged about 6 to 95 years, were systemically healthy Caucasian individuals from Russia. Roughly 9.5 milliliters of peripheral blood were drawn from each donor into EDTA-treated Vacutainer tubes. PBMCs were isolated by Ficoll-Paque density-gradient centrifugation, with at least 7 million obtained per sample. Total RNA was extracted from PBMCs with Trizol reagent, with at least 6 micrograms obtained per sample. The percentages of naive CD45RAhigh/CD27high T cells were determined by flow cytometry on a PBMC aliquot from every donor. V ends up 7 bases short and J 5 bases short, with an unmatched junction base count of 6. The CDR3 contains 12 residues, cysteine and phenylalanine counted. The read is trimmed to its CDR3 DNA, 36 bases read in frame from base 1. The germline V gene provides CDR1 SQVTM and CDR2 ANQGSEA.

The chain is assembled from TRBV29-1 and TRBJ2-5; 8 central bases correspond to TRBD1. This receptor was identified in a man aged 80 or over in good health. The sample consisted of blood. The sequence in DNA is TGCAGCGCGAAGACAGGGGCCGAGACCCAGTACTTC. This gives the protein CSAKTGAETQYF.